Detailed here is one T cell receptor (beta chain). No antigen is known for it. Among CD8+ T cells, naive ones were CD45RO-CCR7+CD27+CD95-. This sample is drawn from a study of CXCR3-negative and CXCR3-positive naive CD8 T cells. Points from the study as a whole: CXCR3-positive naive cells carried more hydrophobic TRB CDR3s than CXCR3-negative ones.

It was by 5' RACE with UMI labels that the TRB cDNA libraries were prepared. TCRdb reanalyzed the 5' RACE reads and collapses them to one entry per CDR3 protein, without DNA. In total, the table holds 55,000 to 65,000 distinct CDR3 sequences. The CDR3 loop spans 14 amino acids. Looked up from germline, CDR1 is SGHRS and CDR2 is YFSETQ. The chain carries TRBV5-1 and TRBJ2-7; TCRdb's assignment of TRBD1 cannot be checked, as there is no DNA. The source material was naive CXCR3+ CD8+ T cells from blood. The subset is: CD45RO-CCR7+CD27+CD95- naive CD8+ T cells expressing CXCR3 (TNR3+). This receptor was obtained from a human donor in good health. Some clones in this sample may be carry-over from other donors' samples. The CDR3: CASSLSGGTYEQYF.